The clone carrying this TCR beta chain was recorded once. The sample comes from a study of blood T cell repertoires in COVID-19. TCRdb's table, derived via immunoSEQ multiplex PCR, lists solely in-frame clones and lacks some. The profile shows approximately 75,000 clones, around 82% of them singletons. The germline V gene encodes CDR1 SQVTM and CDR2 ANQGSEA. The V and J ends lost 2 bases and 6 bases, in that order; junction bases with no gene match: 6. The CDR3 length is 13 residues. The sequenced sample was peripheral blood. This sequence was found in a human donor in a cohort sampled during active COVID-19. The chain uses TRBV29-1 and TRBJ2-7, with TRBD1 matching over 8 bases. The DNA for the CDR3 is TGCAGCGTTGAACCGAGGCAGGGGGCCGAGCAGTACTTC. Its protein is CSVEPRQGAEQYF.